Presented here are 5 T cell receptor beta chains from one specimen sequenced in a study of T cell responses to AZD1222 COVID-19 vaccine. Produced via immunoSEQ multiplex PCR; TCRdb's table is partial and in-frame only. The data hold about 140,000 clones, with more than 90% observed a single time. Material: peripheral blood, obtained on day 0 of AZD1222 vaccination. The receptors were sampled from an adult in good health.

The chain has TRBV5-1 and TRBJ2-3; a possible D gene is TRBD1 (6 bases). The CDR3 has 15 amino acids. Per germline, CDR1 SGHRS and CDR2 YFSETQ. The V and J ends lost 6 bases and 1 base respectively, with 15 bases between them. The CDR3 is CASTIRTDRTDTQYF. The CDR3 DNA sequence: TGCGCCAGCACCATACGGACAGACCGCACAGATACGCAGTATTTT.

CDR3 sequence reads: CASSAGTGDTGELFF. CDR3 nucleotide sequence: TGTGCCAGCTCCGCCGGGACAGGGGACACCGGGGAGCTGTTTTTT. The chain uses TRBV18 and TRBJ2-2; 10 positions match TRBD1. Germline lookup yields CDR1 KGHSH and CDR2 LQKENI. J lost 3 bases, V lost 6 bases, and 4 bases had no gene match. The CDR3 spans 15 residues.

The chain has TRBV27 and TRBJ1-1, with 7 positions matching TRBD1. The CDR3 is 14 residues long. The germline V gene has CDR1 MNHEY and CDR2 SMNVEV (reference sequence). The junction had 4 bases not matched to a gene; V was cut back by 6 bases and J by 0 bases. The CDR3 protein is CASRVRGLNTEAFF. CDR3 nucleotide sequence: TGTGCCAGCAGGGTGAGGGGGCTGAACACTGAAGCTTTCTTT.

The chain is built from TRBV27 and TRBJ2-6; D remains unclear. The germline V and J ends were trimmed by 4 bases and 0 bases, with 13 bases remaining between them. The CDR3 contains 17 residues. Germline V gives CDR1 MNHEY, CDR2 SMNVEV (reference sequence). CDR3 bases: TGTGCCAGCAGTTCGGTTATAAGGGACTCTGGGGCCAACGTCCTGACTTTC. Protein sequence: CASSSVIRDSGANVLTF. The full variable domain, with the rest looked up from reference TRBV27 and TRBJ2-6, is EAQVTQNPRYLITVTGKKLTVTCSQNMNHEYMSWYRQDPGLGLRQIYYSMNVEVTDKGDVPEGYKVSRKEKRNFPLILESPSPNQTSLYFCASSSVIRDSGANVLTFGAGSRLTVL.

This chain uses TRBV3-1 (or the pseudogene TRBV3-2) with TRBJ2-2; 8 bases map to TRBD2. Germline trimming cut 7 bases from V and 1 base from J; bases unmatched to any gene: 5. The germline gives CDR1 LGHDT, CDR2 YNNKEL (reference sequence). CDR3 length: 15 amino acids. CDR3 protein: CASTGGDVNTGELFF. CDR3 nucleotides: TGTGCCAGCACCGGGGGGGATGTGAACACCGGGGAGCTGTTTTTT.